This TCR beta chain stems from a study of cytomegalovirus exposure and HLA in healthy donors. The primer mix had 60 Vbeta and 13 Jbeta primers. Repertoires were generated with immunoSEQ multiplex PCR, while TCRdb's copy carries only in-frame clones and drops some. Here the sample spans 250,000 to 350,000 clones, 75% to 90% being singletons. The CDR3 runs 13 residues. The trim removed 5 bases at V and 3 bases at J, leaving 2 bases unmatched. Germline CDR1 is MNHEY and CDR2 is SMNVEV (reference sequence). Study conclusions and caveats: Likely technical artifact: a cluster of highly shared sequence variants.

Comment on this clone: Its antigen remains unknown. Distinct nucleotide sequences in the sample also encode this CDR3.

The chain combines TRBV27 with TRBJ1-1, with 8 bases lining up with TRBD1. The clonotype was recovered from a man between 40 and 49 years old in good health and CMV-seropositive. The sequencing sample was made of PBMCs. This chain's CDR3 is CASSTDRDTEAFF. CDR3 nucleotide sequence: TGTGCCAGCAGTACGGACAGGGACACTGAAGCTTTCTTT.